This T cell receptor beta chain came from a study of blood T cell repertoires in COVID-19. About the research overall: Samples representing acute and convalescent COVID-19 were sourced from the United States, Italy and Spain.

Germline V gene sequence: CDR1 GTSNPN, CDR2 SVGIG (reference sequence). V was pared by 3 bases and J by 2 bases, with 2 bases of the junction left unmatched. CDR3 length equals 13 residues. Assay: immunoSEQ multiplex PCR; the TCRdb copy retains only in-frame clones and omits some. The sample carries tens of thousands of clones, around 83% recorded once. The receptor was isolated from a man between 25 and 39 years old with COVID-19, enrolled during active disease. The sample consisted of peripheral blood. V gene TRBV30 combines with J gene TRBJ2-7; the match to TRBD1 covers 9 bases. CDR3 coding DNA: TGTGCCTGGAGGGACAGGGGACCCTACGAGCAGTACTTC. Translation: CAWRDRGPYEQYF.